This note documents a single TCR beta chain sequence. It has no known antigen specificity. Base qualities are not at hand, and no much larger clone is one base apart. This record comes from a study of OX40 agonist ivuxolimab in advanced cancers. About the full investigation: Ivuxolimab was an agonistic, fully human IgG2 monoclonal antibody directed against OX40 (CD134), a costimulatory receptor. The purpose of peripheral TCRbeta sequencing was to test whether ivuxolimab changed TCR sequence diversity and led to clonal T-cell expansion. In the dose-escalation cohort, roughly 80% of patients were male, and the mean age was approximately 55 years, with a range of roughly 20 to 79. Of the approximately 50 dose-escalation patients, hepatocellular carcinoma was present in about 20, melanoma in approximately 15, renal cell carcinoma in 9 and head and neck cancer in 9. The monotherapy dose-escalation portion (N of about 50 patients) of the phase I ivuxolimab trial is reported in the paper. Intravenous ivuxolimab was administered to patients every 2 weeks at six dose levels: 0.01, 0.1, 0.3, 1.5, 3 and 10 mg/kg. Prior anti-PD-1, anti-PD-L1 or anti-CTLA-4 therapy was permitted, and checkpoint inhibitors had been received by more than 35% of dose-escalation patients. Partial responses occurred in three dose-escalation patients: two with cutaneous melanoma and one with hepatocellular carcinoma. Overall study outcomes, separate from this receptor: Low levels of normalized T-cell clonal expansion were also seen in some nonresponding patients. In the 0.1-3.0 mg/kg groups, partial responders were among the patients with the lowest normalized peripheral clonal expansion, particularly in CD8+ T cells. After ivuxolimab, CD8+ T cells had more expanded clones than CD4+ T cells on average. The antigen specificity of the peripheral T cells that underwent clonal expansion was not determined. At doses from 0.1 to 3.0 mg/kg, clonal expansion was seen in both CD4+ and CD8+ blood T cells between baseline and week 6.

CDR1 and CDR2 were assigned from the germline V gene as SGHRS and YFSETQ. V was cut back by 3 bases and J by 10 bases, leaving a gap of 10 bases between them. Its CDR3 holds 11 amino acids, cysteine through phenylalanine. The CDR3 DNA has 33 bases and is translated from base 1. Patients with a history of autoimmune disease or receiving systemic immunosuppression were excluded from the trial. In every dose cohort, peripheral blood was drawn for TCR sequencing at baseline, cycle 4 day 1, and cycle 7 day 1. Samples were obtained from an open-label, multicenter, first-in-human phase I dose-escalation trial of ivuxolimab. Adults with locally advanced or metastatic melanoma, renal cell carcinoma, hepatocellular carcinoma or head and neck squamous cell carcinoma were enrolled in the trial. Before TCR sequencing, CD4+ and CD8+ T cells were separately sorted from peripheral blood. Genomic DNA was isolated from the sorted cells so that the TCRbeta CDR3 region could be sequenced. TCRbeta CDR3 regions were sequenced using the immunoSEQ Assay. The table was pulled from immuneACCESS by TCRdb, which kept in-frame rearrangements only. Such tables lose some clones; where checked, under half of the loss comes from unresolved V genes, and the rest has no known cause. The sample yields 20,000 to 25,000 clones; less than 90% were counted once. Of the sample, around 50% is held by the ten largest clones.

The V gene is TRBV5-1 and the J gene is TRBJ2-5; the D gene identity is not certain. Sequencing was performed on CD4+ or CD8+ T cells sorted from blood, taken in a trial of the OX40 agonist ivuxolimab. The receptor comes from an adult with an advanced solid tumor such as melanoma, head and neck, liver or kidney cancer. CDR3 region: CASSSTLIQYF. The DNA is TGCGCCAGCAGCTCCACCCTGATCCAGTACTTC. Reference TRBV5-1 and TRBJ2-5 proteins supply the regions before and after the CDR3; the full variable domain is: KAGVTQTPRYLIKTRGQQVTLSCSPISGHRSVSWYQQTPGQGLQFLFEYFSETQRNKGNFPGRFSGRQFSNSRSEMNVSTLELGDSALYLCASSSTLIQYFGPGTRLLVL.